This entry lists 25 T cell receptor beta chains sequenced from one sample in a study of blood T cell repertoires in COVID-19. Sequencing was performed with immunoSEQ multiplex PCR; in TCRdb, only in-frame clones are kept and a portion is missing. This sample yields 140,000 to 150,000 clones, of which 70% to 90% are seen a single time; 3% to 3.5% belongs to the top ten. Sequencing was performed on PBMCs or T cells enriched from blood (not recorded which). The receptor set was obtained from a woman between 45 and 65 years old with acute COVID-19.

In nucleotides, the CDR3 is TGTGCCAGCAGCAGGAGGGACCGGGACTATGAATTT. Protein: CASSRRDRDYEF. The chain uses TRBV21-1 and TRBJ1-3. TRBV21-1 is designated a pseudogene. The CDR3 sequence is 12 residues long.

V and J are TRBV30 and TRBJ1-5, with D maybe TRBD1 (6 bases). Per germline, CDR1 GTSNPN and CDR2 SVGIG (reference sequence). V gave up 3 bases and J gave up 3 bases, with 15 bases separating them. The CDR3 has 15 residues. The DNA for the CDR3 is TGTGCCTGGAGCGAGGGGGGGACCGACAATCAGCCCCAGCATTTT. This codes for CAWSEGGTDNQPQHF.

The V call is TRBV19, the J call TRBJ2-1; the D gene is possibly TRBD2 (6 bases). Germline lookup yields CDR1 LNHDA and CDR2 SQIVND (reference sequence). There are 16 residues in the CDR3. V lost 7 bases and J lost 2, with 18 bases in between. The CDR3 is CASTRGSSGTYNEQFF. As DNA, the CDR3 is TGTGCCAGTACGCGGGGCAGTAGCGGAACCTACAATGAGCAGTTCTTC.

This chain links TRBV29-1 with TRBJ1-1, with D perhaps TRBD1 (6 bases). The CDR3 loop spans 13 amino acids. The V end lost 7 bases, the J end lost 6 bases, and 18 bases lay between the germline ends. CDR1 SQVTM and CDR2 ANQGSEA come from the germline V gene. This CDR3 is CSDVQGLFAEAFF. The CDR3 DNA is TGCAGCGACGTACAGGGATTATTCGCTGAAGCTTTCTTT.

This clone was detected a few times. The chain combines TRBV3-1 (or the pseudogene TRBV3-2) with TRBJ1-2; 10 bases agree with TRBD1. Germline V gene sequence: CDR1 LGHDT, CDR2 YNNKEL (reference sequence). Germline trimming cut 6 bases from V and 0 bases from J; bases unmatched to any gene: 7. This CDR3 contains 16 residues. CDR3 protein: CASRRQGAKANYGYTF. DNA for the CDR3: TGTGCCAGCAGGCGACAGGGGGCAAAAGCTAACTATGGCTACACCTTC.

V gene TRBV27 combines with J gene TRBJ2-7; weak D call: TRBD1 (9 bases). The CDR3 is made up of 15 amino acids. V was clipped by 7 bases and J by 5 bases, with 21 bases between them. The germline V gene encodes CDR1 MNHEY and CDR2 SMNVEV (reference sequence). The CDR3 protein is CASTPGGTGRHEQYF. CDR3 coding DNA: TGTGCCAGCACCCCGGGAGGGACAGGGAGGCACGAGCAGTACTTC.

The chain recombines TRBV2 with TRBJ2-3; D is unclear. V lost 4 bases, J lost 6 bases, and 8 bases lay in between. CDR3 length: 12 residues. The germline V gene has CDR1 SNHLY and CDR2 FYNNEI. The CDR3 DNA is TGTGCCAGCAGTGTGCAGGCCGATACGCAGTATTTT. The encoded protein is CASSVQADTQYF.

The chain carries TRBV7-2 and TRBJ2-1; 13 bases are a match to TRBD2. The CDR3 is 16 amino acids. Germline CDR1 and CDR2: SGHTA and FQGNSA. The V gene end was trimmed by 5 bases and the J gene end by 7 bases; junction bases not matched to a gene: 8. DNA for the CDR3: TGTGCCAGCAGCCAACGGACTAGCGGGAGCTGGAATGAGCAGTTCTTC. Protein: CASSQRTSGSWNEQFF.

This rearrangement joins TRBV27 to TRBJ1-2; a weak D match, TRBD1 (6 bases). CDR1 is MNHEY and CDR2 is SMNVEV in the germline V gene (reference sequence). The CDR3 has 17 amino acids. Trimming removed 6 bases from V and 1 base from J, with 21 bases in between. The CDR3 here is CASSPYPGQTVNYGYTF. The CDR3 DNA sequence: TGTGCCAGCAGCCCCTACCCCGGACAGACAGTTAACTATGGCTACACCTTC.

The rearrangement joins TRBV7-8 to TRBJ1-5; 8 bases map to TRBD1. The germline V gene has CDR1 SGHVS and CDR2 FQNEAQ. This CDR3 is built from 16 residues. J was trimmed by 3 bases and V by 1 base; bases with no gene match: 5. The CDR3 sequence is CASSLEGQAYNQPQHF. CDR3 DNA: TGTGCCAGCAGCTTAGAGGGACAGGCCTACAATCAGCCCCAGCATTTT.

This sequence joins TRBV4-2 and TRBJ1-4; D ambiguous. Germline CDR1 is LGHNA and CDR2 is YNFKEQ. The CDR3 consists of 15 residues. Trimming removed 0 bases at V and 3 bases at J, with 8 bases between. The CDR3 sequence: CASSQDVAANEKLFF. The CDR3 nucleotides read TGTGCCAGCAGCCAAGACGTGGCGGCTAATGAAAAACTGTTTTTT.

CDR3 DNA: TGTGCCAGCAGCTCCCTTGGAGTTCTACAGGGCGGGGGCTACACCTTC. Residues: CASSSLGVLQGGGYTF. The rearrangement joins TRBV5-5 to TRBJ1-2, with D perhaps matching TRBD1 (6 bases). Germline CDR1 is SGHKS and CDR2 is YYEKEE (reference sequence). Trimming removed 3 bases at V and 8 bases at J, with 23 bases between. CDR3 length equals 16 residues.

The rearrangement joins TRBV21-1 to TRBJ2-1; the table gives TRBD1 as D, unverified against the DNA. TRBV21-1 is designated a pseudogene. This CDR3 contains 17 residues. The CDR3 loop is CASSLCGGRISYNEQFF. The CDR3, as DNA: TGTGCCAGCAGCCTTTGTGGGGGCCGAATCTCCTACAATGAGCAGTTCTTC.

This clone was seen only once. The gene calls are TRBV19 and TRBJ1-2, with D perhaps TRBD1 (5 bases). Trimming took off 7 bases at V and 8 bases at J, with 20 bases between the two ends. The CDR3 is 14 amino acids. CDR1 and CDR2 from the germline V gene are LNHDA and SQIVND (reference sequence). CDR3 region: CASIGGGDYGGYTF. CDR3 bases: TGTGCCAGTATTGGCGGAGGGGATTATGGGGGCTACACCTTC.

This sequence joins TRBV7-9 and TRBJ2-7; 7 bases align to TRBD2. Looked up from germline, CDR1 is SEHNR and CDR2 is FQNEAQ (reference sequence). The CDR3 has 16 residues. The V and J ends lost 5 bases and 2 bases, in that order; junction bases with no gene match: 12. CDR3 nucleotides: TGTGCCAGCAGCCACCCCCCTAGCGGTTCCGCCTACGAGCAGTACTTC. As protein: CASSHPPSGSAYEQYF.

The rearrangement joins TRBV30 to TRBJ1-3; a weak D match, TRBD1 (5 bases). The CDR3 is 17 residues long. V shed 4 bases and J shed 0 bases, with 19 bases lying between them. CDR1 and CDR2 from the germline V gene are GTSNPN and SVGIG (reference sequence). DNA for the CDR3: TGTGCCTGGACCACGTCGACACGGGGGGGCTCTGGAAACACCATATATTTT. Translation gives CAWTTSTRGGSGNTIYF.

V and J are TRBV10-3 and TRBJ1-1; possible D gene TRBD1, 5 bases. In germline, CDR1 is ENHRY, CDR2 SYGVKD. With 7 bases removed from V and 0 bases from J, the gap between germline ends came to 15 bases. This CDR3 region has 15 residues. DNA of the CDR3: TGTGCCATCACCAGAATGGAGGGGATGAACACTGAAGCTTTCTTT. Amino acids: CAITRMEGMNTEAFF.

The rearrangement uses TRBV7-2 and TRBJ2-2; D unclear. The CDR3 is 17 residues long. In germline, CDR1 is SGHTA, CDR2 FQGNSA. V dropped 1 base and J dropped 4 bases, with 16 bases sitting between them. The CDR3 DNA is TGTGCCAGCAGCTTAGAAGGTCGGAGCGCCAGCACCGGGGAGCTGTTTTTT. It specifies CASSLEGRSASTGELFF. Complete variable domain (other parts from reference TRBV7-2 and TRBJ2-2): GAGVSQSPSNKVTEKGKDVELRCDPISGHTALYWYRQSLGQGLEFLIYFQGNSAPDKSGLPSDRFSAERTGGSVSTLTIQRTQQEDSAVYLCASSLEGRSASTGELFFGEGSRLTVL.

This clone was seen just once. The chain is built from TRBV19 and TRBJ1-4, with 7 positions matching TRBD1. This CDR3 has 15 amino acids. Per the germline V gene, CDR1 is LNHDA and CDR2 is SQIVND (reference sequence). Trimming cost V 5 bases and J 4 bases; bases outside gene matches: 7. The CDR3 DNA follows: TGTGCCAGTAGTTCGACAGGGAAGTTTAATGAAAAACTGTTTTTT. It translates to CASSSTGKFNEKLFF.

The chain employs TRBV25-1 and TRBJ2-1; 8 nucleotides match TRBD1. There are 13 residues in the CDR3. From germline, CDR1 is MGHDK and CDR2 SYGVNS. V was clipped by 2 bases and J by 10 bases; unmatched bases: 4. CDR3 residues: CASSEQGAWEQFF. CDR3 coding DNA: TGTGCCAGCAGTGAACAGGGGGCATGGGAGCAGTTCTTC.

This chain connects TRBV9 to TRBJ1-5, with 7 nucleotides matching TRBD1. V lost 4 bases, J lost 5 bases, and 3 bases stayed unmatched. CDR1 and CDR2 (germline): SGDLS, YYNGEE. The CDR3 runs 13 residues. The CDR3 loop reads CASSPGQDQPQHF. For the CDR3, the DNA is TGTGCCAGCAGCCCCGGACAGGATCAGCCCCAGCATTTT.

This rearrangement joins TRBV2 to TRBJ1-2; a possible D gene is TRBD1 (5 bases). V lost 3 bases, J lost 4 bases, and 9 bases lay in between. The CDR3 runs to 13 residues. The V gene's germline CDR1 is SNHLY and CDR2 FYNNEI. CDR3 loop: CASSDQGSYGYTF. Written as DNA, the CDR3 is TGTGCCAGCAGTGACCAGGGCTCCTATGGCTACACCTTC.

With respect to this clone: The sample has other DNA sequences that encode this CDR3 too. The chain couples TRBV5-1 to TRBJ2-7, with TRBD2 identical over 9 bases. The CDR3 consists of 15 residues. Germline V gene lookup returns CDR1 SGHRS and CDR2 YFSETQ. J gave up 4 bases and V 0 bases, and 5 bases lay outside the gene matches. The CDR3 region has the DNA TGCGCCAGCAGCTTGGGGACCGGACTAGCGTACGAGCAGTACTTC. Amino acids: CASSLGTGLAYEQYF.

This sequence joins TRBV18 and TRBJ2-3; 7 bases agree with TRBD1. This CDR3 is built from 14 residues. The germline V gene encodes CDR1 KGHSH and CDR2 LQKENI. J gave up 6 bases and V 3 bases, and 6 bases lay outside the gene matches. The CDR3 loop reads CASSPTGWMDTQYF. CDR3 in DNA: TGTGCCAGCTCACCGACAGGGTGGATGGATACGCAGTATTTT. Full variable domain (outside the CDR3, taken from reference TRBV18 and TRBJ2-3): NAGVMQNPRHLVRRRGQEARLRCSPMKGHSHVYWYRQLPEEGLKFMVYLQKENIIDESGMPKERFSAEFPKEGPSILRIQQVVRGDSAAYFCASSPTGWMDTQYFGPGTRLTVL.

A few counts support this clone. J is TRBJ2-7 and V is TRBV5-6; TRBD2 agrees at 9 bases. In germline, CDR1 is SGHDT, CDR2 YYEEEE. V dropped 2 bases and J dropped 5; count of bases not matched to a gene: 14. CDR3 length: 17 residues. As DNA, the CDR3 is TGTGCCAGCAGCTTAAGTGTTGGGCTAGCGGGACGGAACGAGCAGTACTTC. Translated, it gives CASSLSVGLAGRNEQYF.